Sequencing of this TCR beta chain was carried out in a study of vaccination effects on CD4 cells after COVID-19. Study outcomes and limitations: Late post-vaccination samples showed marked contraction of infection- and vaccine-induced clones.

Concerning this clone: What it binds is not known.

The assay was immunoSEQ multiplex PCR, and TCRdb's table has in-frame clones only and misses some. Counted here are 78,000 or so clones, 60% to 85% occurring once; the ten biggest clones make up 8% to 11%. Germline V CDR1 and CDR2: WNHNN, SYGVQD (reference sequence). V was pared by 5 bases and J by 2 bases, with 11 bases between. The CDR3 has 14 amino acids. Before sequencing, viral peptide pools were used by the ViraFEST assay to expand antigen-specific CD4+ T cells. Following culture for 9 to 11 days, CD4+ T cells were isolated. Testing of the vaccine recipients showed negative nucleocapsid antibodies and no prior SARS-CoV-2 infection. Two million PBMC per well received about 10 IU/ml IL-2 and around 11 ug/ml peptides in culture. The authors exchanged half the medium for IL-2 medium on days 3 and 7.

Here the sequenced sample was CD4+ T cells from PBMCs cultured with SARS-CoV-2 spike peptides, taken before COVID-19 vaccination. The V call is TRBV10-1, the J call TRBJ2-3; a weak D match, TRBD2 (6 bases). The receptor was isolated from a human donor who received a COVID-19 vaccine. CDR3 loop: CASSPGTYTDTQYF. In nucleotides, the CDR3 is TGCGCCAGCAGTCCCGGGACTTACACAGATACGCAGTATTTT.